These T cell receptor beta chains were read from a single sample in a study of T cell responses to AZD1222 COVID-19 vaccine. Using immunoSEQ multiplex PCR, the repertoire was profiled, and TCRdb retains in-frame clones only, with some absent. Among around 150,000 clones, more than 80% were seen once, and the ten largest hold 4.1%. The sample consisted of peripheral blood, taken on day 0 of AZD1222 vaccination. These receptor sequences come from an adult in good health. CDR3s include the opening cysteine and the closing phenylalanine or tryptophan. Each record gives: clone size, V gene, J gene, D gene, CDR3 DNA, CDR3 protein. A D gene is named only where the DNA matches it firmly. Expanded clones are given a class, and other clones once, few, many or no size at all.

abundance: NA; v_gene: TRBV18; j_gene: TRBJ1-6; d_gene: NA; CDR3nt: TGTGCCAGCTCACCAGGGAGGGTCAATTCACCCCTCCACTTT; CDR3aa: CASSPGRVNSPLHF
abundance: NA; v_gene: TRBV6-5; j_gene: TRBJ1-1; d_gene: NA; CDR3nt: TGTGCCAGCAGTTACAGGCAGGGTCCCACTGAAGCTTTCTTT; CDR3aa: CASSYRQGPTEAFF
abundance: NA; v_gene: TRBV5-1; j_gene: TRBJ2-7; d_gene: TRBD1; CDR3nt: TGCGCCAGCAGCTTGGGCCCGGGACAGGGGCTCTACGAGCAGTACTTC; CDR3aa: CASSLGPGQGLYEQYF
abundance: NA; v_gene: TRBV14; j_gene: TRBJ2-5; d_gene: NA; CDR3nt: TGTGCCAGCAGCCAAATTCCCGCCCTAAAAGAGACCCAGTACTTC; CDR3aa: CASSQIPALKETQYF
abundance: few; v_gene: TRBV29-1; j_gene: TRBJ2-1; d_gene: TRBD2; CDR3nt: TGCAGCGTTCCGGCGGGGGGGTCGGACTACAATGAGCAGTTCTTC; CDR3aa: CSVPAGGSDYNEQFF
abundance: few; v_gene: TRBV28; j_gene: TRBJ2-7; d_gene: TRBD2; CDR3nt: TGTGCCAGCACCTCTACTTTCCGGGACCCGGGGGGCGAGCAGTACTTC; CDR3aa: CASTSTFRDPGGEQYF
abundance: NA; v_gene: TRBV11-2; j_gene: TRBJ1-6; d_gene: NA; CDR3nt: TGTGCCAGCAGCCCGCCCAGAGGGGTCTATAATTCACCCCTCCACTTT; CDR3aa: CASSPPRGVYNSPLHF
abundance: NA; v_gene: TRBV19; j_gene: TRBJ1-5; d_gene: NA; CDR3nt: TGTGCCAGTAGTAGGGATATTCGGCAGCCCCAGCATTTT; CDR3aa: CASSRDIRQPQHF
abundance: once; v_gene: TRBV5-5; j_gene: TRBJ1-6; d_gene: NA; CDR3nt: TGTGCCAGCAGCCGTAGAATAGAAAATAATTCACCCCTCCACTTT; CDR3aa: CASSRRIENNSPLHF
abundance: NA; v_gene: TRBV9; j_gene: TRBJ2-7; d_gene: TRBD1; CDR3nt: TGTGCCAGCAGCGTTAGGACAGGGAACTACGAGCAGTACTTC; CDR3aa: CASSVRTGNYEQYF
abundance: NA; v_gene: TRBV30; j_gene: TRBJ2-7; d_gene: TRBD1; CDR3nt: TGTGCCTGGAGTGTACGGAGGACAGGGGGCTACGAGCAGTACTTC; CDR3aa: CAWSVRRTGGYEQYF
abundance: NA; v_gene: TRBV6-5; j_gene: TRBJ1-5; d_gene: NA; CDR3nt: TGTGCCAGCATCGCAAGAGGGGTCAATCAGCCCCAGCATTTT; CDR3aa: CASIARGVNQPQHF
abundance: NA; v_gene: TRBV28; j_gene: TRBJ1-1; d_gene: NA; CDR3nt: TGTGCCAGCAGTTCCCGATCCCGGGCACTGGCTGAAGCTTTCTTT; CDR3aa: CASSSRSRALAEAFF
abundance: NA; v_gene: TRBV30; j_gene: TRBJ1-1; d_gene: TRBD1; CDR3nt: TGTGCCTTACGACAGGGGGAGAACACTGAAGCTTTCTTT; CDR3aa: CALRQGENTEAFF
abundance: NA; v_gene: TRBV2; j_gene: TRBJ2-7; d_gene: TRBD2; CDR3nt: TGTGCCAGCAGTGAAGCGCTCGGGAGGGTACCCTACGAGCAGTACTTC; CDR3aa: CASSEALGRVPYEQYF
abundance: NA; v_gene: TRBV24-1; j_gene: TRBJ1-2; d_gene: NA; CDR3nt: TGTGCCACCAGCCCTAGGGGAGGAGGCTACACCTTC; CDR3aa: CATSPRGGGYTF
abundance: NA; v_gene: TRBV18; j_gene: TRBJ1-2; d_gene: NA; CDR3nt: TGTGCCAGCTTACCAGGCCGGAGGGATGGCTACACCTTC; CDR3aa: CASLPGRRDGYTF
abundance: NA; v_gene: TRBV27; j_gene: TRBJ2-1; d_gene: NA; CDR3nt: TGTGCCAGCCCACCGGCAGGGGGGATCTACAATGAGCAGTTCTTC; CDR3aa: CASPPAGGIYNEQFF
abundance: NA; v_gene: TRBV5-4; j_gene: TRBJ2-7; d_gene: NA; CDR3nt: TGTGCCAGCAGCTTGAGACGGGGGAACTACGAGCAGTACTTC; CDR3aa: CASSLRRGNYEQYF
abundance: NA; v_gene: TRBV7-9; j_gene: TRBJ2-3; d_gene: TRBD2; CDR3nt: TGTGCCAGCAGCCGGGGACTAGCGGGGATTAGCACAGATACGCAGTATTTT; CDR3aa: CASSRGLAGISTDTQYF
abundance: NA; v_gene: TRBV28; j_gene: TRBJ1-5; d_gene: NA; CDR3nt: TGTGCCAGCAGTTTATCCGACAGACCTAATCAGCCCCAGCATTTT; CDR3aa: CASSLSDRPNQPQHF
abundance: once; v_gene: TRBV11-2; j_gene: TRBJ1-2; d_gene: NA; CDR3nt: TGTGCCAGCAGCCTCGAGCGGACCCATGGCTACACCTTC; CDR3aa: CASSLERTHGYTF
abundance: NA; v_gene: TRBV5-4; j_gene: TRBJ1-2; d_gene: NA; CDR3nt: TGTGCCAGCAGCTCGGGACGGAACGGGATTAACTATGGCTACACCTTC; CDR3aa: CASSSGRNGINYGYTF
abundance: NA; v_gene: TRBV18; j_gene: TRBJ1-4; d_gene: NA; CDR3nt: TGTGCCAGCTCACCACTTATGGACATCAAGCAAAATGAAAAACTGTTTTTT; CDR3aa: CASSPLMDIKQNEKLFF
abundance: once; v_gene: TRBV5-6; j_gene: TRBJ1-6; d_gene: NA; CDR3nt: TGTGCCAGCAGCCGGACAGAATTAAATTCACCCCTCCACTTT; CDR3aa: CASSRTELNSPLHF
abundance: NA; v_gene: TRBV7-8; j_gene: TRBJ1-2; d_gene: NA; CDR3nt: TGTGCCAGCAGCTCCAGCGCTCTAGGCTATGGCTACACCTTC; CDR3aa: CASSSSALGYGYTF
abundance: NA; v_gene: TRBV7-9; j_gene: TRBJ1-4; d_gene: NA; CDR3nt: TGTGCCAGCAGCCTTGGACGGCTTGGAGAAAAACTGTTTTTT; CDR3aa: CASSLGRLGEKLFF
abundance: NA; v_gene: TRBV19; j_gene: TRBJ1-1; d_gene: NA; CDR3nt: TGTGCCAGTAGGAGGGGACGGGTGGACACTGAAGCTTTCTTT; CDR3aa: CASRRGRVDTEAFF
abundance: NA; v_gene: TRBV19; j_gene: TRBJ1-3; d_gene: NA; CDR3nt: TGTGCCAGTAGTCATCCTTCCCGGGACACTGGAAACACCATATATTTT; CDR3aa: CASSHPSRDTGNTIYF
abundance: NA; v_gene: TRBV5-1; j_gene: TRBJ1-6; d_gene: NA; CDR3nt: TGCGCCAGCAGCTTGATGGGAAATTCACCCCTCCACTTT; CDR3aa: CASSLMGNSPLHF
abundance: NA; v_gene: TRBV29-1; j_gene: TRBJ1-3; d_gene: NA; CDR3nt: TGCAGCGTAACCCAAAGCTCTGGAAACACCATATATTTT; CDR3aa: CSVTQSSGNTIYF
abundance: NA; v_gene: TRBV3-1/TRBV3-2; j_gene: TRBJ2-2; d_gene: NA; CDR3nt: TGTGCCAGCAGCCAAGGACTTAACACCGGGGAGCTGTTTTTT; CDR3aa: CASSQGLNTGELFF
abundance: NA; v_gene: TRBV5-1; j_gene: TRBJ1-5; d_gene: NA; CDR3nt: TGCGCCAGCAGCGTGGACAGCCGCAATCAGCCCCAGCATTTT; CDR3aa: CASSVDSRNQPQHF
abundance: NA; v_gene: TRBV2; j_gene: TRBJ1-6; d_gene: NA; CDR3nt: TGTGCCAGCAGTGAAGAGGCATATAATTCACCCCTCCACTTT; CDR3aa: CASSEEAYNSPLHF
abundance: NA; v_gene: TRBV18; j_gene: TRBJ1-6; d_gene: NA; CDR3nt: TGTGCCAGCTCACCACGTGCTCAGGCGGATAATTCACCCCTCCACTTT; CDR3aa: CASSPRAQADNSPLHF
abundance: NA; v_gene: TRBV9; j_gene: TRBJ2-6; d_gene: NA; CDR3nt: TGTGCCAGCAGCGTAGTATCGGTTTTCAGCTCTGGGGCCAACGTCCTGACTTTC; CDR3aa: CASSVVSVFSSGANVLTF
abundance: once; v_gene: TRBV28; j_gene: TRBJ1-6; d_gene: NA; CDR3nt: TGTGCCAGCAGTTCACTAGAGCCGAATTCACCCCTCCACTTT; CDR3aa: CASSSLEPNSPLHF
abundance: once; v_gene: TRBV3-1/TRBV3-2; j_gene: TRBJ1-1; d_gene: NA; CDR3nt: TGTGCCAGCAGCCAGTCAGGGGAAGGGGGCACTGAAGCTTTCTTT; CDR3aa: CASSQSGEGGTEAFF
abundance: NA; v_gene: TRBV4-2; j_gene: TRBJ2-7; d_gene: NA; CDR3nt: TGTGCCAGCAGCCCCCCCCGGGGGGCTTACGAGCAGTACTTC; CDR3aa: CASSPPRGAYEQYF
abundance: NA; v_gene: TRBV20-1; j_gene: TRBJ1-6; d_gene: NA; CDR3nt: TGCAGTGCTAGACCTGATTCACCCCTCCACTTT; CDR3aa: CSARPDSPLHF
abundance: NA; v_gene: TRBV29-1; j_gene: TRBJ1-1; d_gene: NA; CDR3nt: TGCAGCGCCTCATCCGGCACTGAAGCTTTCTTT; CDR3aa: CSASSGTEAFF
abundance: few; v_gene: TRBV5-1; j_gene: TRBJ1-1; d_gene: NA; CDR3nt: TGCGCCAGCAGCTTGGCACAGGGCTACACTGAAGCTTTCTTT; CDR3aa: CASSLAQGYTEAFF
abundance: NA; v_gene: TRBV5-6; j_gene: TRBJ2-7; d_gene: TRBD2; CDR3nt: TGTGCCAGCAGCTTCCCCAGCTCTAGCGGGGGGCTCAACTACGAGCAGTACTTC; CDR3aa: CASSFPSSSGGLNYEQYF
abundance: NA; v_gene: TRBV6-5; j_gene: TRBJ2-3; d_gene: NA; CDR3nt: TGTGCCAGCACCTCCCCAGGAGGAACAGATACGCAGTATTTT; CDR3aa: CASTSPGGTDTQYF
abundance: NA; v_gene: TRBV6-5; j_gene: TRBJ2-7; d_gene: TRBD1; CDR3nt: TGTGCCAGCAGTTACGCAGGGGGAAACGAGCAGTACTTC; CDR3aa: CASSYAGGNEQYF
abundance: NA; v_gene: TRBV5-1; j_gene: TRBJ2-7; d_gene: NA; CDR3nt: TGCGCCAGCAGCTTGGAGCAGCCGACCTACGAGCAGTACTTC; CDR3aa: CASSLEQPTYEQYF
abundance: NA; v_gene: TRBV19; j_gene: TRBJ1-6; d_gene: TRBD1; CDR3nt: TGTGCCAGTAGTTTATTCCACAGGGGTGAGTCACCCCTCCACTTT; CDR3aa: CASSLFHRGESPLHF
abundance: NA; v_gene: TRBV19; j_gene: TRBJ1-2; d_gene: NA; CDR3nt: TGTGCCAGTAGTAAGGGACTTGAGGGATTGAAAAACTATGGCTACACCTTC; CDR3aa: CASSKGLEGLKNYGYTF
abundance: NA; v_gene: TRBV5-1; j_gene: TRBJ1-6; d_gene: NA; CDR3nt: TGCGCCAGCAGCTTGGATTCCTATAATTCACCCCTCCACTTT; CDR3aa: CASSLDSYNSPLHF
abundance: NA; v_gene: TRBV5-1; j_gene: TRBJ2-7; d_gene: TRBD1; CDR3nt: TGCGCCAGCAGCGAGGGGACAGGGGGTGAGCAGTACTTC; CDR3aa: CASSEGTGGEQYF
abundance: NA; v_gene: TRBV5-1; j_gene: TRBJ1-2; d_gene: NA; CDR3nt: TGCGCCAGCAGCCCTGGATGGGGGGACTATGGCTACACCTTC; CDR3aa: CASSPGWGDYGYTF